This TCR beta chain was sequenced in a study of blood T cell repertoires in COVID-19. About the research overall: Nucleic acid was either cDNA or gDNA, and it came from T cells, B-cell-depleted T cells, or PBMCs.

Data came from immunoSEQ multiplex PCR; TCRdb stores just in-frame clones and leaves some out. The profile shows around 300,000 clones, over 70% of them singletons. Trimming took 5 bases from V and 4 from J; bases not matched to a gene: 8. Germline V gene lookup returns CDR1 SNHLY and CDR2 FYNNEI. The CDR3 is 15 residues long. Source material: peripheral blood. The V and J genes are TRBV2 and TRBJ2-7; 10 nucleotides line up with TRBD2. The receptor was isolated from a man aged 30 to 39 with active or convalescent COVID-19. The CDR3 region is CASSHLGLARYEQYF. CDR3 bases: TGTGCCAGCAGTCACTTGGGACTAGCGAGGTACGAGCAGTACTTC. The variable domain in full, completed from reference TRBV2 and TRBJ2-7, reads EPEVTQTPSHQVTQMGQEVILRCVPISNHLYFYWYRQILGQKVEFLVSFYNNEISEKSEIFDDQFSVERPDGSNFTLKIRSTKLEDSAMYFCASSHLGLARYEQYFGPGTRLTVT.